This TCR beta chain came from a study of T cells after yellow fever vaccination. Study-wide findings and caveats: At under 98% for CD4 and 88% for CD8, most primary-vaccination clones showed up again after the booster. Overlap between CD4 and CD8 compartments was detected for a small share of clonotypes.

By 5'RACE template switching, TCR cDNA was produced, with a universal primer site and UMIs added in the process. TCRdb redid the calling of the 5' RACE reads with MiXCR, one entry per CDR3 protein. The sample lists 300,000 to 350,000 distinct CDR3 sequences, 3% to 4.5% seen once, with approximately 24% in the top ten. There are 13 residues in the CDR3. Germline CDR1 is MNHEY and CDR2 is SVGAGI. J was trimmed by 7 bases and V by 6 bases; bases with no gene match: 4. As regards this clonotype: Its antigen remains unknown.

Sequenced material: PBMCs, taken 5 days after the yellow fever booster vaccination. This receptor was identified in a man between 18 and 29 years old who received the YFV17D yellow fever vaccine. The gene calls are TRBV6-5 and TRBJ2-1; TRBD1 aligns across 9 bases. This CDR3 reads CASRRTGVNEQFF. CDR3 DNA: TGTGCCAGCAGAAGGACAGGGGTGAATGAGCAGTTCTTC.